What follows are 14 T cell receptor beta chains derived from one specimen sequenced in a study of blood T cell repertoires in COVID-19. The assay was immunoSEQ multiplex PCR, and TCRdb's table has in-frame clones only and misses some. The sample lists some 150,000 clones, 75% to 85% occurring once. Sample: peripheral blood. The receptors stem from a human donor with acute or convalescent COVID-19. The donor label of this sample is uncertain.

This clone showed up just once. V and J are TRBV27 and TRBJ1-6; a weak D match, TRBD1 (6 bases). CDR3 length: 12 residues. Per germline, CDR1 MNHEY and CDR2 SMNVEV (reference sequence). Trimming cost V 7 bases and J 11 bases, with 12 bases left between them. The CDR3 loop reads CASTTGLTPLHF. The CDR3 DNA reads TGTGCCAGCACAACAGGGCTTACACCCCTCCACTTT.

The rearrangement uses TRBV2 and TRBJ2-7, with 10 bases that match TRBD2. The CDR3 covers 18 residues. Unmatched junction bases numbered 17, after V lost 7 bases and J lost 2 bases. Germline loops: CDR1 SNHLY, CDR2 FYNNEI. DNA for the CDR3: TGTGCCAGCAACGGGAGGGCTAGCGGGGGCCTACTCCCCTACGAGCAGTACGTC. Its translation: CASNGRASGGLLPYEQYV.

The chain recombines TRBV27 with TRBJ2-7; TRBD2 agrees at 11 bases. The CDR3 sequence is 16 residues long. The J segment lost 0 bases and the V segment lost 5 bases, leaving 6 bases of the junction unmatched. The germline CDR1 and CDR2 sequences are MNHEY and SMNVEV (reference sequence). CDR3 nucleotides: TGTGCCAGCAGTCCCCGACTAGCGGGGAACTCCTACGAGCAGTACTTC. It translates to CASSPRLAGNSYEQYF.

The rearrangement uses TRBV30 and TRBJ1-1, with a possible D match to TRBD1 (5 bases). CDR3 length: 12 amino acids. Germline CDR1 is GTSNPN and CDR2 is SVGIG (reference sequence). V was cut by 5 bases and J by 1 base, with 8 bases left in between. This CDR3 reads CAWDSSNTEAFF. CDR3 sequence (DNA): TGTGCCTGGGACAGCTCGAACACTGAAGCTTTCTTT.

This chain joins TRBV27 and TRBJ1-2, with 8 bases aligning to TRBD1. The V gene's germline CDR1 is MNHEY and CDR2 SMNVEV (reference sequence). This CDR3 has 17 amino acids. V trimming: 7 bases; J trimming: 4 bases; junction bases outside the gene matches: 17. The CDR3 loop is CASTSSWQGARGYGYTF. The CDR3 nucleotides are TGTGCCAGCACCTCTAGTTGGCAGGGGGCTAGGGGCTATGGCTACACCTTC.

The chain uses TRBV13 and TRBJ1-1; D perhaps matches TRBD1 (5 bases). Trimming cost V 3 bases and J 4 bases, with 12 bases left between them. Germline loops: CDR1 PRHDT, CDR2 FYEKMQ (reference sequence). This CDR3 is built from 14 residues. CDR3 amino acids: CASSFYRQGTEAFF. The DNA for the CDR3 is TGTGCCAGCAGCTTTTATCGGCAGGGCACTGAAGCTTTCTTT. Full variable domain (missing parts from reference TRBV13 and TRBJ1-1): AAGVIQSPRHLIKEKRETATLKCYPIPRHDTVYWYQQGPGQDPQFLISFYEKMQSDKGSIPDRFSAQQFSDYHSELNMSSLELGDSALYFCASSFYRQGTEAFFGQGTRLTVV.

The V and J genes are TRBV6-5 and TRBJ1-5; D perhaps matches TRBD1 (5 bases). Germline V lookup: CDR1 MNHEY, CDR2 SVGAGI. This CDR3 is 14 amino acids long. Trimming shortened V by 6 bases and J by 0 bases, and 9 bases separated the two germline ends. The CDR3 region has the DNA TGTGCCAGCAGCCGGGGGGATAGCAATCAGCCCCAGCATTTT. This codes for CASSRGDSNQPQHF.

This chain joins TRBV14 and TRBJ1-1, with D maybe TRBD1 (5 bases). The CDR3 has 15 amino acids. The V end lost 1 base, the J end lost 6 bases, and 15 bases lay between the germline ends. The germline V gene has CDR1 SGHDN and CDR2 FVKESK. The CDR3 nucleotides read TGTGCCAGCAGCCAAGTCAGAGGCCCGGGGGCTGAAGCTTTCTTT. Its translation is CASSQVRGPGAEAFF.

The rearrangement uses TRBV5-1 and TRBJ1-2; no clear D gene. The length of the CDR3 is 12 residues. V lost 2 bases, J lost 3 bases, and 5 bases lay in between. CDR1 is SGHRS and CDR2 is YFSETQ in the germline V gene. The CDR3 loop reads CASSFGDYGYTF. For the CDR3, the DNA is TGCGCCAGCAGCTTCGGAGACTATGGCTACACCTTC.

This chain joins TRBV7-9 and TRBJ2-3, with D uncertain. Looked up from germline, CDR1 is SEHNR and CDR2 is FQNEAQ (reference sequence). The CDR3 sequence is 12 residues long. V gave up 8 bases and J gave up 2 bases, with 8 bases separating them. For the CDR3, the DNA is TGTGCCAGCCTCCCCTCCACAGATACGCAGTATTTT. It yields the protein CASLPSTDTQYF.

The J gene is TRBJ1-3, the V gene TRBV3-1 (or the pseudogene TRBV3-2); no clear D gene. The CDR3 runs to 15 residues. Germline V CDR1 and CDR2: LGHDT, YNNKEL (reference sequence). With 1 base removed from V and 4 bases from J, the gap between germline ends came to 11 bases. CDR3 amino acids: CASSQVRGLGNTIYF. The CDR3 DNA reads as TGTGCCAGCAGCCAAGTCCGAGGGTTAGGAAACACCATATATTTT.

The chain recombines TRBV30 with TRBJ1-5; D gene unclear. Germline loops: CDR1 GTSNPN, CDR2 SVGIG (reference sequence). V was clipped by 2 bases and J by 6 bases, with 11 bases between them. The CDR3 length is 13 residues. DNA for the CDR3: TGTGCCTGGAGTCCCGCCTTGAGTCAGCCCCAGCATTTT. It specifies CAWSPALSQPQHF.

V and J are TRBV19 and TRBJ2-3; 8 positions match TRBD2. There are 15 residues in the CDR3. Germline trimming cut 6 bases from V and 3 bases from J; bases unmatched to any gene: 8. Germline lookup yields CDR1 LNHDA and CDR2 SQIVND (reference sequence). CDR3 in DNA: TGTGCCAGTAGAAACACGGGGGGGATAACAGATACGCAGTATTTT. It codes for CASRNTGGITDTQYF.

The V and J genes are TRBV6-6 and TRBJ1-5, with TRBD1 as a possible D gene (5 bases). The CDR3 sequence is 14 residues long. V was trimmed by 4 bases and J by 0 bases, leaving 7 bases between them. Germline CDR1 and CDR2: MNHNY and SVGAGI (reference sequence). The CDR3 region is CASSSTGSNQPQHF. The CDR3 DNA reads as TGTGCCAGCAGTTCCACAGGTAGCAATCAGCCCCAGCATTTT.